One and the same sample provided the 15 T cell receptor beta chains below, sequenced in a study of tumor-infiltrating lymphocytes in localized non-small cell lung cancer. Here immunoSEQ multiplex PCR was the method, and the copy in TCRdb shows in-frame clones only, minus some. Of approximately 8,000 clones in the sample, 60% to 85% were seen once. The sample was uninvolved lung tissue not adjacent to the tumor. The receptors originated from a human donor with non-small cell lung cancer.

The chain links TRBV6-5 to TRBJ2-7; TRBD1 might be the D (6 bases). Trimming cost V 4 bases and J 2 bases, with 9 bases left between them. Germline-derived CDR1 and CDR2 are MNHEY and SVGAGI. The CDR3 spans 13 residues. As DNA, the CDR3 is TGTGCCAGCAGTTCCCAGGGGACCTACGAGCAGTACTTC. Translating gives CASSSQGTYEQYF.

The V and J genes are TRBV10-3 and TRBJ1-5; D is perhaps TRBD1 (5 bases). V dropped 11 bases and J dropped 5 bases, with 19 bases sitting between them. The CDR3 covers 14 residues. Germline loops: CDR1 ENHRY, CDR2 SYGVKD. CDR3 sequence reads: CASNQGATDQPQHF. The DNA of the CDR3 is TGTGCCTCTAATCAAGGGGCTACGGATCAGCCCCAGCATTTT.

The chain joins TRBV4-1 to TRBJ2-1; TRBD2 might be the D (5 bases). This CDR3 region has 17 residues. Per germline, CDR1 MGHRA and CDR2 YSYEKL. With 1 base removed from V and 2 bases from J, the gap between germline ends came to 15 bases. CDR3 sequence: CASSQGPSGGPYNEQFF. CDR3 nucleotides: TGCGCCAGCAGCCAAGGGCCCAGCGGCGGCCCCTACAATGAGCAGTTCTTC.

The rearrangement uses TRBV11-2 and TRBJ2-2; 10 positions match TRBD2. The germline CDR1 and CDR2 sequences are SGHAT and FQNNGV. The CDR3 length is 15 residues. The ends lost 5 bases at V and 6 bases at J; junction bases unmatched: 6. This CDR3 is CASSPSGGEAGELFF. CDR3 coding DNA: TGTGCCAGCAGCCCTAGCGGGGGCGAGGCCGGGGAGCTGTTTTTT.

The genes are TRBV19 and TRBJ2-2; perhaps TRBD2 as D (5 bases). This CDR3 spans 15 amino acids. Trimming stripped 5 bases from V and 0 bases from J, with 10 bases between. CDR1 and CDR2 (germline): LNHDA, SQIVND (reference sequence). CDR3 bases: TGTGCCAGTAGTCTCCGGAGGACGAACACCGGGGAGCTGTTTTTT. It codes for CASSLRRTNTGELFF.

This chain uses TRBV30 with TRBJ2-7, with D perhaps matching TRBD1 or TRBD2 (5 bases each). The CDR3 extends over 12 amino acids. Germline V gives CDR1 GTSNPN, CDR2 SVGIG (reference sequence). Trimming shortened V by 5 bases and J by 0 bases, and 8 bases separated the two germline ends. In DNA form, the CDR3 reads TGTGCCTGGGGGACCCTCTCCTACGAGCAGTACTTC. Translation: CAWGTLSYEQYF.

This clone was counted only a few times. This rearrangement joins TRBV11-2 to TRBJ2-1, with D hard to call. From germline, CDR1 is SGHAT and CDR2 FQNNGV. The CDR3 runs to 14 residues. With 1 base removed from V and 6 bases from J, the gap between germline ends came to 10 bases. The CDR3 spells CASSLGPHPNEQFF. The CDR3 region has the DNA TGTGCCAGCAGCTTAGGCCCCCATCCCAATGAGCAGTTCTTC.

The chain uses TRBV6-5 and TRBJ2-7; TRBD1 or TRBD2 may be the D gene (5 bases each). The length of the CDR3 is 15 residues. The germline gives CDR1 MNHEY, CDR2 SVGAGI. V was pared by 5 bases and J by 5 bases, with 19 bases between. Here the CDR3 DNA reads TGTGCCAGCAGTGCAGACCAGCTCCGAGGGGACGAGCAGTACTTC. Its protein is CASSADQLRGDEQYF.

V is TRBV10-3 and J is TRBJ1-4; the D is unclear. V was clipped by 3 bases and J by 11 bases, with 16 bases between them. The CDR3 contains 14 residues. The germline CDR1 and CDR2 sequences are ENHRY and SYGVKD. CDR3 amino acids: CAISDARLGGKLFF. The DNA for the CDR3 is TGTGCCATCAGTGACGCGAGACTAGGCGGGAAACTGTTTTTT.

The chain couples TRBV29-1 to TRBJ2-1, with D uncertain. CDR1 is SQVTM, CDR2 ANQGSEA, per germline. The CDR3 totals 15 residues. The V end lost 6 bases, the J end lost 4 bases, and 19 bases lay between the germline ends. CDR3 nucleotides: TGCAGCGTGGATCTCATAGAGCGAAATTACAATGAGCAGTTCTTC. This encodes CSVDLIERNYNEQFF.

The chain employs TRBV27 and TRBJ1-3; 8 nucleotides match TRBD1. Germline V lookup: CDR1 MNHEY, CDR2 SMNVEV (reference sequence). The CDR3 is 17 amino acids. The trim removed 5 bases at V and 2 bases at J, leaving 11 bases unmatched. The CDR3 sequence is CASSTTRGRGAGNTIYF. The CDR3 nucleotides are TGTGCCAGCAGTACAACCAGGGGGCGCGGAGCTGGAAACACCATATATTTT.

The chain joins TRBV5-1 to TRBJ1-2; 7 bases are a match to TRBD1. The CDR3 is 14 amino acids. Germline lookup yields CDR1 SGHRS and CDR2 YFSETQ. Losses at the gene ends were 4 bases for V and 3 bases for J; bases not matched to a gene: 6. The CDR3: CASSLLTGDYGYTF. DNA of the CDR3: TGCGCCAGCAGCCTACTTACAGGGGACTATGGCTACACCTTC.

The gene calls are TRBV29-1 and TRBJ1-3; D possibly corresponds to TRBD1 (5 bases). Germline loops: CDR1 SQVTM, CDR2 ANQGSEA. With 4 bases removed from V and 0 bases from J, the gap between germline ends came to 10 bases. The CDR3 has 14 amino acids. Here the CDR3 reads CSVVSRDSGNTIYF. CDR3 DNA sequence: TGCAGCGTTGTTTCCAGGGACTCTGGAAACACCATATATTTT.

Concerning this clone: Relative to the germline gene, one junction end is altered; a read error may explain this. The V gene is TRBV7-7, the J gene TRBJ2-2, with D maybe TRBD2 (6 bases). The CDR3 extends over 15 amino acids. CDR1 is SSHAT, CDR2 FNYEAQ, per germline (reference sequence). Here the CDR3 DNA reads TGTGCTAGCAGCTTCGGGGGAGTGAACACCGGGGAGCTGTTTTTT. It yields the protein CASSFGGVNTGELFF.

This clone was counted between two and nine times. The rearrangement links TRBV7-3 to TRBJ2-7; D gene ambiguous. Germline V gene data show CDR1 as SGHTA and CDR2 as FQGTGA. The length of the CDR3 is 15 residues. V lost 0 bases and J lost 2, with 11 bases in between. The CDR3 reads CASSLTQRPTYEQYF. CDR3 bases: TGTGCCAGCAGCTTAACTCAGCGCCCAACCTACGAGCAGTACTTC.